Here is one T cell receptor beta chain with its context. Germline V gives CDR1 GTSNPN, CDR2 SVGIG (reference sequence). The CDR3 consists of 13 residues. Trimming took off 0 bases at V and 3 bases at J, with 9 bases between the two ends. Libraries were prepared by immunoSEQ multiplex PCR; TCRdb keeps only in-frame clonotypes and omits some of them. Among about 140,000 clones listed, approximately 91% were seen once. The data derive from a study of T cell responses to AZD1222 COVID-19 vaccine. The specimen comprised peripheral blood, sampled on day 0 of AZD1222 vaccination. The chain employs TRBV30 and TRBJ2-7, with unresolved D. This TCR came from an adult in good health. The CDR3 DNA reads as TGTGCCTGGAGTGTAGCGAGTATCTACGAGCAGTACTTC. Translated: CAWSVASIYEQYF.